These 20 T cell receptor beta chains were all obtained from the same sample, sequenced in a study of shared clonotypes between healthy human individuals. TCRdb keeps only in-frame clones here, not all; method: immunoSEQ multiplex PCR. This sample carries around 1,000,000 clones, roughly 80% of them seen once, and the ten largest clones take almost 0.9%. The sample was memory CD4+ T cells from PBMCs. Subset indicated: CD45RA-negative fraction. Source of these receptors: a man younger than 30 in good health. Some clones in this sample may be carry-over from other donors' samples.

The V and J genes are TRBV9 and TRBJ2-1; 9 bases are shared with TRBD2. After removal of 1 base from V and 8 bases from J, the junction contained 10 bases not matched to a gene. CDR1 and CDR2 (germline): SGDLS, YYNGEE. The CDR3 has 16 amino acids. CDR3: CASSVHRVAGEDEQFF. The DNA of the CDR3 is TGTGCCAGCAGCGTACATAGGGTAGCGGGAGAGGATGAGCAGTTCTTC.

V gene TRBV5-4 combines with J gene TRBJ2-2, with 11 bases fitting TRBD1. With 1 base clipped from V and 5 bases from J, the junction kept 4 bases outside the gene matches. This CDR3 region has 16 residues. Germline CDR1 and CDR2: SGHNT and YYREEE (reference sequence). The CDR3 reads CASSLPGQGATGELFF. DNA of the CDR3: TGTGCCAGCAGCTTGCCAGGACAGGGGGCGACCGGGGAGCTGTTTTTT.

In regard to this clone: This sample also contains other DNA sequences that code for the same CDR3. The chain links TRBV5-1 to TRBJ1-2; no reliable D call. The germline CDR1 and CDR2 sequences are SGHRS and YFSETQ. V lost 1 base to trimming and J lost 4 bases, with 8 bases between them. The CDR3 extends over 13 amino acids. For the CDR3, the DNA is TGCGCCAGCAGCTTGACTGGCCCCTATGGCTACACCTTC. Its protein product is CASSLTGPYGYTF.

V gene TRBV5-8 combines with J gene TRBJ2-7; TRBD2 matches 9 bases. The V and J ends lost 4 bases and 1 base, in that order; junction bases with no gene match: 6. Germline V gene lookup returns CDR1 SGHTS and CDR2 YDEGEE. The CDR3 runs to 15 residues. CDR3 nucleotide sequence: TGTGCCAGCAGCCCGGTAGCGGGAGCGTCCTACGAGCAGTACTTC. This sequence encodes CASSPVAGASYEQYF.

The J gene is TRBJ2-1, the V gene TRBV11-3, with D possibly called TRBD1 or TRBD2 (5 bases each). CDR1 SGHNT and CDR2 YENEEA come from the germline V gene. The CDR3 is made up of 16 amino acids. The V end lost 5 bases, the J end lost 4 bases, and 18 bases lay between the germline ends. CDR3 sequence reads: CASSTAGAQSYNEQFF. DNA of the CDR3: TGTGCCAGCAGCACCGCCGGGGCGCAGTCTTACAATGAGCAGTTCTTC.

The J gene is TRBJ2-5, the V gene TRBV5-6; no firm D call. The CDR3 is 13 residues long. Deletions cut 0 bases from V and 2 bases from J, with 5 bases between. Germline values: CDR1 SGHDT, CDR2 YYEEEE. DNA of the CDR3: TGTGCCAGCAGCTTGGACATGCAAGAGACCCAGTACTTC. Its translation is CASSLDMQETQYF.

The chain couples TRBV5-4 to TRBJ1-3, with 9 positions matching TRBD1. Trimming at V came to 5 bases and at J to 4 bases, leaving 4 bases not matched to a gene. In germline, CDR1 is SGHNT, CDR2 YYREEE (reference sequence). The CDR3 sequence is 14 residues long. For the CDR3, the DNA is TGTGCCAGCAGGGGGACAGGGAGCGGAAACACCATATATTTT. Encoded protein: CASRGTGSGNTIYF.

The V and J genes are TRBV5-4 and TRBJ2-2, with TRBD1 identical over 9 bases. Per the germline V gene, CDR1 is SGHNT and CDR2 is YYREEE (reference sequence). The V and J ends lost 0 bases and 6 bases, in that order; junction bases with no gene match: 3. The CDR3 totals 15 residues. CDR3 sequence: CASSLAGQGPGELFF. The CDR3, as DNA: TGTGCCAGCAGCTTGGCGGGACAGGGACCCGGGGAGCTGTTTTTT.

The CDR3 sequence: CASSPPTGDIWGSKDTQYF. The CDR3 DNA reads TGTGCCAGCAGTCCTCCGACAGGGGATATTTGGGGCTCAAAAGATACGCAGTATTTT. This chain connects TRBV7-9 to TRBJ2-3, with 8 nucleotides matching TRBD1. The J segment lost 5 bases and the V segment lost 6 bases, leaving 22 bases of the junction unmatched. Germline V gene sequence: CDR1 SEHNR, CDR2 FQNEAQ (reference sequence). There are 19 residues in the CDR3.

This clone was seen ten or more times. The CDR3 coding sequence is TGCAGCGTTGTTGGAGGAGCCGGAGACGAGCAGTACTTC. It encodes CSVVGGAGDEQYF. The chain uses TRBV29-1 and TRBJ2-7, with D possibly TRBD2 on 5 matching bases. The CDR3 has 13 residues. Germline CDR1 and CDR2: SQVTM and ANQGSEA. Trimming removed 4 bases from V and 5 bases from J, with 15 bases in between.

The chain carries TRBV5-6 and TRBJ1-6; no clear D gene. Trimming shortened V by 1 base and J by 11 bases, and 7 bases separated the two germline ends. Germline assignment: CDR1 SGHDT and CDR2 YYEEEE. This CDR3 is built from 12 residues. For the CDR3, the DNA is TGTGCCAGCAGCTTGAGGCAGGCACCCCTCCACTTT. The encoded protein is CASSLRQAPLHF.

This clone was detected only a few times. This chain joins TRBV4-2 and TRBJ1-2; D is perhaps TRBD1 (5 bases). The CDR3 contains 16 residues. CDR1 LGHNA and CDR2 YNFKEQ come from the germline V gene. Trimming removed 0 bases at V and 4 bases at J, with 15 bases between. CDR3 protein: CASSQDWLSQGYGYTF. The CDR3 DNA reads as TGTGCCAGCAGCCAAGATTGGCTATCTCAGGGCTATGGCTACACCTTC.

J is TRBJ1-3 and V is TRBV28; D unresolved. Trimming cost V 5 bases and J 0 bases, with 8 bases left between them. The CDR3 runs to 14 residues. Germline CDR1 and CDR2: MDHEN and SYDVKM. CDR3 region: CASSQVYSGNTIYF. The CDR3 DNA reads TGTGCCAGCAGTCAGGTTTACTCTGGAAACACCATATATTTT.

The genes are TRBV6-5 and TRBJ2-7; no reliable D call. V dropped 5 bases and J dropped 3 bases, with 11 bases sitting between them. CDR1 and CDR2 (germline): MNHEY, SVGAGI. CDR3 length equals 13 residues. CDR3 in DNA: TGTGCCAGCAGTAACCAACACCGCTACGAGCAGTACTTC. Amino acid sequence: CASSNQHRYEQYF.

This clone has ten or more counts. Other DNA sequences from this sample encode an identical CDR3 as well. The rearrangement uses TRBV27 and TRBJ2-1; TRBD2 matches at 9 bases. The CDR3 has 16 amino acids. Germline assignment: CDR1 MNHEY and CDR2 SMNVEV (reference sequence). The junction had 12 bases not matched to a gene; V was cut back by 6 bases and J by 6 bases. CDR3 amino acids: CASRRGSGLAFNEQFF. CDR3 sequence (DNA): TGTGCCAGCAGGCGGGGGTCTGGACTAGCGTTCAATGAGCAGTTCTTC.

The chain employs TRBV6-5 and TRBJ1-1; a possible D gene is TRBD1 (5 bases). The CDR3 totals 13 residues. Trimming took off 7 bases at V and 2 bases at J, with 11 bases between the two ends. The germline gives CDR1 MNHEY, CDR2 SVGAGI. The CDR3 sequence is CASKGAANTEAFF. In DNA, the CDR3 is TGTGCCAGCAAAGGGGCAGCTAACACTGAAGCTTTCTTT.

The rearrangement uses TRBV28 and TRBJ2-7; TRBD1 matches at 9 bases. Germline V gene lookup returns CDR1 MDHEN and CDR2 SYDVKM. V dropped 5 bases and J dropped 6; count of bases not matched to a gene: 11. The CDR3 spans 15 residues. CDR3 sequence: CASSPPGQGALEQYF. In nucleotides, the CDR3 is TGTGCCAGCAGTCCTCCGGGACAGGGTGCCCTCGAGCAGTACTTC.

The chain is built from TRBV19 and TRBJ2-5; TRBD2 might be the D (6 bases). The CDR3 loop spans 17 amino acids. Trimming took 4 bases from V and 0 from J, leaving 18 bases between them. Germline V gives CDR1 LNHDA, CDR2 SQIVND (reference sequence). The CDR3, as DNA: TGTGCCAGTAGTAACTCTATCTCAGGGACTTACCAAGAGACCCAGTACTTC. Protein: CASSNSISGTYQETQYF.

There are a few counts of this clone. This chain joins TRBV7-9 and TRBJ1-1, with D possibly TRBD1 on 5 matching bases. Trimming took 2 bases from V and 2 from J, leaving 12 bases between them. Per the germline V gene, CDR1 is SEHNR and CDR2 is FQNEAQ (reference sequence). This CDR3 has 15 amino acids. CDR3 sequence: CASSLWAGVNTEAFF. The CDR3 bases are TGTGCCAGCAGCTTATGGGCGGGGGTAAACACTGAAGCTTTCTTT.

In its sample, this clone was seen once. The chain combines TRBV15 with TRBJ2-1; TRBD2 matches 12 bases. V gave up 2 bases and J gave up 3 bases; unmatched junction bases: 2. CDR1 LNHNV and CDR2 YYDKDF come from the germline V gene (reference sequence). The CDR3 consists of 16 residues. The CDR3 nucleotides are TGTGCCACCAGCAGACTAGCGGGAGGGTACTACAATGAGCAGTTCTTC. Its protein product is CATSRLAGGYYNEQFF. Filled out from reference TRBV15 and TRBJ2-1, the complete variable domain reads DAMVIQNPRYQVTQFGKPVTLSCSQTLNHNVMYWYQQKSSQAPKLLFHYYDKDFNNEADTPDNFQSRRPNTSFCFLDIRSPGLGDTAMYLCATSRLAGGYYNEQFFGPGTRLTVL.